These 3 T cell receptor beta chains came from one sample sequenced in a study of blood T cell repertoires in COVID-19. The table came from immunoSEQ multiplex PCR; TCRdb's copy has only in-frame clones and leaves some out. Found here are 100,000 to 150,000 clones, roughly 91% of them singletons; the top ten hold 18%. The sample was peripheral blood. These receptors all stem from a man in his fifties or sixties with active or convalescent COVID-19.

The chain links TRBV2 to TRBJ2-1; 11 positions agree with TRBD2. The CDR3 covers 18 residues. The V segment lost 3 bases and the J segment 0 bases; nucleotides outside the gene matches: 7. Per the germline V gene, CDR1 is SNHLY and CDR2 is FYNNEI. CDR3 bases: TGTGCCAGCAGTGACACTAGCGGGGGAATAAGCTCCTACAATGAGCAGTTCTTC. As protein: CASSDTSGGISSYNEQFF.

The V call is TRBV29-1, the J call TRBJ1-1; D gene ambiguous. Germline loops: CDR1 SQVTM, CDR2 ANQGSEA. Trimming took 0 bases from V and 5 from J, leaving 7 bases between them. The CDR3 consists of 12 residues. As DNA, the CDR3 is TGCAGCGTTGAAGATCAGGTTACTGAAGCTTTCTTT. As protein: CSVEDQVTEAFF.

The CDR3 region has the DNA TGTGCCAGTAGTATAGGGGCAGGCCAAGCTTTCTTT. Amino acids: CASSIGAGQAFF. This chain joins TRBV19 and TRBJ1-1, with D unresolved. The CDR3 is 12 residues long. Germline lookup yields CDR1 LNHDA and CDR2 SQIVND (reference sequence). The V and J ends lost 1 base and 9 bases respectively, with 9 bases between them.